This TCR beta chain comes out of a study of T cells in Graves' hyperthyroidism and ophthalmopathy. Study information: Peripheral blood was obtained at initial diagnosis, preceding any treatment.

V was cut by 2 bases and J by 2 bases, with 10 bases left in between. This CDR3 contains 16 residues. RNA transcripts were the template for amplifying TCR beta CDR3 regions. Initially, a first-round RT-PCR of the TCR CDR3 employed the HTBI primer set. TCRdb reprocessed the multiplex PCR reads via MiXCR and lists one record per CDR3 protein. The table shows nearly 750,000 distinct CDR3 sequences, with just over 35% occurring only once. This clonotype has only a few counts. The antigen remains undetermined. Findings and caveats of the study: Blood shared most expanded thyroid clonotypes above 0.001.

Sequenced material: blood. This chain links TRBV12-3 or TRBV12-4 with TRBJ1-6; TRBD1 might be the D (5 bases). This receptor was identified in a woman between 40 and 50 years old with Graves' hyperthyroidism. The DNA for the CDR3 is TGTGCCAGCAGTTTAATAGGGGTGGCCTATAATTCACCCCTCCACTTT. As protein: CASSLIGVAYNSPLHF.